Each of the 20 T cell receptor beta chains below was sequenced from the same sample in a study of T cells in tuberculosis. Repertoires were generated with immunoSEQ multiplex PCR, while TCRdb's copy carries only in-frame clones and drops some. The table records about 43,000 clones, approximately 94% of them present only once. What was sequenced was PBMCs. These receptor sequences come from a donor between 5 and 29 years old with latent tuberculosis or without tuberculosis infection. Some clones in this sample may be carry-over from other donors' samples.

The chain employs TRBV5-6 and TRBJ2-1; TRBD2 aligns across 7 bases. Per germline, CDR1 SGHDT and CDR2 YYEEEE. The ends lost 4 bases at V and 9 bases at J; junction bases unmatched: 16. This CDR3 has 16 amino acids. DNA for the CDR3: TGTGCCAGCAGCCCCGGAGGGGAGGGCCTTTTGGGTGAGCAGTTCTTC. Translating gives CASSPGGEGLLGEQFF.

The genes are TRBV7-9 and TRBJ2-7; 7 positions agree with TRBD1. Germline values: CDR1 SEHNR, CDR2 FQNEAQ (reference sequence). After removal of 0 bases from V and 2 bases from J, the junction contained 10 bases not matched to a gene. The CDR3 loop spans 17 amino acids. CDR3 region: CASSLARSLGQPYEQYF. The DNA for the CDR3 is TGTGCCAGCAGCTTAGCGCGTTCTTTGGGACAGCCCTACGAGCAGTACTTC.

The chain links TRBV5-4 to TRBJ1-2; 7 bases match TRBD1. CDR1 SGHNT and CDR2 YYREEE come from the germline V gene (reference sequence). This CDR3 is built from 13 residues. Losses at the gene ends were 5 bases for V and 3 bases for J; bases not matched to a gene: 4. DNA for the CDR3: TGTGCCAGCAGGGCCGGGACAGACTATGGCTACACCTTC. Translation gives CASRAGTDYGYTF.

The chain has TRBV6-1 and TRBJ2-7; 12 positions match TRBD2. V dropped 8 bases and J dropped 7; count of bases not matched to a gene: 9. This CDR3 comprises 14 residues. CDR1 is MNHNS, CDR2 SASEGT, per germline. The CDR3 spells CASPSGRVGGEQYF. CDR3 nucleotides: TGTGCCAGCCCTAGCGGGAGGGTGGGGGGTGAGCAGTACTTC.

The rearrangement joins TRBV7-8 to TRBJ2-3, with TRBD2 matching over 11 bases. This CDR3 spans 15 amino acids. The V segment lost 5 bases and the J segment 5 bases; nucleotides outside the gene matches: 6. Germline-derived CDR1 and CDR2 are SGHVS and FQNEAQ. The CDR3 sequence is CASSLLAGVEDTQYF. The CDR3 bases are TGTGCCAGCAGCCTACTAGCGGGAGTTGAAGATACGCAGTATTTT.

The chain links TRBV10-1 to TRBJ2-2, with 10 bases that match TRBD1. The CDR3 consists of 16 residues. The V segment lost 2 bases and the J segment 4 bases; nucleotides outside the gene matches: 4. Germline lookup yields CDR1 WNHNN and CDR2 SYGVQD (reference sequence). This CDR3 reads CASSEDRGRFTGELFF. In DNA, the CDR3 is TGCGCCAGCAGTGAGGACAGGGGGCGATTCACCGGGGAGCTGTTTTTT.

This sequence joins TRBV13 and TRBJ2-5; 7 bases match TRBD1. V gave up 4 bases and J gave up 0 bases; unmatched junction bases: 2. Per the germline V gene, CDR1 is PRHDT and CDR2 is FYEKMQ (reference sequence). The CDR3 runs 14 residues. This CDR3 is CASSWGQYQETQYF. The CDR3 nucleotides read TGTGCCAGCAGCTGGGGACAGTACCAAGAGACCCAGTACTTC. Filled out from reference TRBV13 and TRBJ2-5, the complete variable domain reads AAGVIQSPRHLIKEKRETATLKCYPIPRHDTVYWYQQGPGQDPQFLISFYEKMQSDKGSIPDRFSAQQFSDYHSELNMSSLELGDSALYFCASSWGQYQETQYFGPGTRLLVL.

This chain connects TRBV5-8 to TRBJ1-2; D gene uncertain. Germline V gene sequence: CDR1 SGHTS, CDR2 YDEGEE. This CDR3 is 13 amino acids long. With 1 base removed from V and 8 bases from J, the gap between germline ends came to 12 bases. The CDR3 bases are TGTGCCAGCAGCTTGTCGGGGAATCGAGGCTACACCTTC. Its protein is CASSLSGNRGYTF.

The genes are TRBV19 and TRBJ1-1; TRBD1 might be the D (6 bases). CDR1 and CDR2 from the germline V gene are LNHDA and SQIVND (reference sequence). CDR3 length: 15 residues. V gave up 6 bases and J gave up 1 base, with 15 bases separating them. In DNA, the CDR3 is TGTGCCAGTAGGGTGGTGGGGGCTGGGAACACTGAAGCTTTCTTT. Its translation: CASRVVGAGNTEAFF.

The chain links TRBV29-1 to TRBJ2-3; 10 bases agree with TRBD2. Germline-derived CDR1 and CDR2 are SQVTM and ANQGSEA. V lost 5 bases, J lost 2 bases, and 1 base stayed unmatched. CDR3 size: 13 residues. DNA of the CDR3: TGCAGCGTTAGCGGGAGGGCCACAGATACGCAGTATTTT. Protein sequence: CSVSGRATDTQYF.

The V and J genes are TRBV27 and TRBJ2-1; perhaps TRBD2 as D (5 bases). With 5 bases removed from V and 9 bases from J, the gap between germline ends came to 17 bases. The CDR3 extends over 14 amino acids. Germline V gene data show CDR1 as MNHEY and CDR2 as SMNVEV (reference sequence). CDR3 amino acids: CASSPKTGWGEQFF. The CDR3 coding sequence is TGTGCCAGCAGTCCGAAGACGGGGTGGGGTGAGCAGTTCTTC.

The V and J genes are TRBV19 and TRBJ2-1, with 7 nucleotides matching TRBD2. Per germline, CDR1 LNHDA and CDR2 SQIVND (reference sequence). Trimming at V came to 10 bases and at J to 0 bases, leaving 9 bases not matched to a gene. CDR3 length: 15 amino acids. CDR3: CATIAGGSSYNEQFF. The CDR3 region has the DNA TGTGCCACGATAGCGGGCGGCAGCTCCTACAATGAGCAGTTCTTC.

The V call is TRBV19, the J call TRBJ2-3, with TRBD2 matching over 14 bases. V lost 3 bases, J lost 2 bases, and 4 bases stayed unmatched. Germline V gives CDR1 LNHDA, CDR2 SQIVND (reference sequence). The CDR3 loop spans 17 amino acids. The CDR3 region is CASSMRTSGGLTDTQYF. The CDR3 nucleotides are TGTGCCAGTAGTATGAGGACTAGCGGGGGGCTCACAGATACGCAGTATTTT.

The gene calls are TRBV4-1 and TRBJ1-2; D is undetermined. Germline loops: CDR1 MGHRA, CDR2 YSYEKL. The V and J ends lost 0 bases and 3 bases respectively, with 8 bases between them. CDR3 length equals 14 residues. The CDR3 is CASSQDLIDYGYTF. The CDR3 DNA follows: TGCGCCAGCAGCCAAGATTTAATAGACTATGGCTACACCTTC.

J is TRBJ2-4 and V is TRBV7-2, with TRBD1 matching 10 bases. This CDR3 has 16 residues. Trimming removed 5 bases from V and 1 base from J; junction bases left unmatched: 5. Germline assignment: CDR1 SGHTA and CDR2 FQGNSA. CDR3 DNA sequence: TGTGCCAGCAGCCCCGGGGGACAGGGGGCCAAAAACATTCAGTACTTC. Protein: CASSPGGQGAKNIQYF. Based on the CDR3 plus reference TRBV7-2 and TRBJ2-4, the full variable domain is GAGVSQSPSNKVTEKGKDVELRCDPISGHTALYWYRQSLGQGLEFLIYFQGNSAPDKSGLPSDRFSAERTGGSVSTLTIQRTQQEDSAVYLCASSPGGQGAKNIQYFGAGTRLSVL.

In nucleotides, the CDR3 is TGCGCCAGCAGCCAAGACGGCAGGGGATTCGAGCAGTACTTC. Residues: CASSQDGRGFEQYF. The V call is TRBV4-3, the J call TRBJ2-7; D might be TRBD1 (6 bases). The CDR3 totals 14 residues. Germline loops: CDR1 LGHNA, CDR2 YSLEER. Trimming pared 0 bases from V and 6 bases from J, leaving 12 bases between.

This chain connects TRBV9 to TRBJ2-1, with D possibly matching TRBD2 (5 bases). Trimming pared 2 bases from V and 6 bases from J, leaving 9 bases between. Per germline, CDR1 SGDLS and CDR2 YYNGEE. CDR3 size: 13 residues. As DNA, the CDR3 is TGTGCCAGCAGCGTCACCGCGGGCAATGAGCAGTTCTTC. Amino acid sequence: CASSVTAGNEQFF.

The CDR3 protein is CASSPVNTEAFF. CDR3 sequence (DNA): TGTGCCAGCAGTCCAGTGAACACTGAAGCTTTCTTT. The V gene is TRBV27, the J gene TRBJ1-1; D gene ambiguous. Germline CDR1 is MNHEY and CDR2 is SMNVEV (reference sequence). The V end was cut by 5 bases, the J end by 0 bases, with 4 bases between. The CDR3 extends over 12 amino acids.

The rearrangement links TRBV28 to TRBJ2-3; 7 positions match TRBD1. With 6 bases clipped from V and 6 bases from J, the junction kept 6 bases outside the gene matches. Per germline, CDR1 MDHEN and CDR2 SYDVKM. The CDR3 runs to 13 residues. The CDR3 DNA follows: TGTGCCAGCAGCTTAACAGGGGCGGATACGCAGTATTTT. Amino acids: CASSLTGADTQYF.

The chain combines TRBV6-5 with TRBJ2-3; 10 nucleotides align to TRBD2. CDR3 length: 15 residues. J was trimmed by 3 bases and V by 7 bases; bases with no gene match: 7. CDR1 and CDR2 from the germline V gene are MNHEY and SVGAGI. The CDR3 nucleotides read TGTGCCAGCACTATCGGAGCGGGGGGGACAGATACGCAGTATTTT. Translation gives CASTIGAGGTDTQYF.